The T cell receptor (beta chain) under discussion was sequenced for a study of somatic mutations in cytotoxic T cells in rheumatoid arthritis. Study details: There were some V beta antibody-stained T-cell populations flow-sorted at nearly 100% purity, and these included V beta1+ cells sequenced for TCRB. Broader study findings: More than 20% of CD8+ cells belonged to the largest clone in about an eighth of the 65 patients. The study found CD8+ clonality increased with age in rheumatoid arthritis patients, not healthy controls. Rheumatoid arthritis patients were compared with age-matched healthy controls, and their CD8+ T-cell clonality did not differ significantly.

Produced via immunoSEQ multiplex PCR; TCRdb's table is partial and in-frame only. The table records more than 15,000 clones, about 80% of them present only once. After removal of 5 bases from V and 4 bases from J, the junction contained 4 bases not matched to a gene. The CDR3 totals 14 residues. Germline V gene lookup returns CDR1 ENHRY and CDR2 SYGVKD. As concerns this clone: Its cognate antigen is unknown.

Source material: CD8+ T cells sorted from blood. The chain carries TRBV10-3 and TRBJ2-1; 8 nucleotides align to TRBD2. This TCR was sampled from an adult with rheumatoid arthritis. CDR3 loop: CAISPAGEYNEQFF. The CDR3 coding sequence is TGTGCCATCAGTCCAGCGGGAGAATACAATGAGCAGTTCTTC.